This T cell receptor (beta chain) originates from a study of kidney transplant recipient with SARS-CoV-2 infection. TCRdb fed the reads into MiXCR, producing one record per CDR3 protein. The table lists approximately 250,000 distinct CDR3 sequences, more than 25% of them singletons. Germline loops: CDR1 SGHAT, CDR2 FQNNGV. The CDR3 loop spans 15 amino acids. The V and J ends lost 5 bases and 5 bases, in that order; junction bases with no gene match: 5. V usage is TRBV11-2 and J usage is TRBJ2-1; TRBD2 agrees at 11 bases. Material: a blood sample, obtained at baseline and between days 110 and 120 from a kidney transplant recipient. This clonotype was sampled from a male patient between 25 and 39 years old who had COVID-19 and was a kidney transplant recipient. Part of the T cells may come from the graft donor. The DNA of the CDR3 is TGTGCCAGCAGCCCCGGGACTAGCGGACACAATGAGCAGTTCTTC. Its translation: CASSPGTSGHNEQFF.